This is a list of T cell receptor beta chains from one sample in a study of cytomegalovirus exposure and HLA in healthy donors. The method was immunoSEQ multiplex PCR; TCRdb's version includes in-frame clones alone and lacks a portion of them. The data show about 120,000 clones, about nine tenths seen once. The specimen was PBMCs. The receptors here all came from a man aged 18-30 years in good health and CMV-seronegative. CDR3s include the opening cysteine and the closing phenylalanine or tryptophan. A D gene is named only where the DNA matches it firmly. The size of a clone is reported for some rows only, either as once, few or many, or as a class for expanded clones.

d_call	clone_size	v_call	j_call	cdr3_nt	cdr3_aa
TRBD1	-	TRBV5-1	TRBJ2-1	TGCGCCAGCAGCACCGGGACAGGCCAGTACAATGAGCAGTTCTTC	CASSTGTGQYNEQFF
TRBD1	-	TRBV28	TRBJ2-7	TGTGCCAGCAGTTCGCCCGGGACAGGGGGTCTCGACTACGAGCAGTACTTC	CASSSPGTGGLDYEQYF
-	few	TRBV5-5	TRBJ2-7	TGTGCCAGCAGCTTGGCGTTTGCAGGGGACACCTACGAGCAGTACTTC	CASSLAFAGDTYEQYF
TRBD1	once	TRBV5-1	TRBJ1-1	TGCGCCAGCAGCGCGACAGGGTCCCTGAACACTGAAGCTTTCTTT	CASSATGSLNTEAFF
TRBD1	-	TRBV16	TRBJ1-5	TGTGCCAGCAACGGGCCAGGGGGCCTCAATCAGCCCCAGCATTTT	CASNGPGGLNQPQHF
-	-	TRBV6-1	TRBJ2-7	TGTGCCAGCAGTGAATCTCCTTACGAGCAGTACTTC	CASSESPYEQYF
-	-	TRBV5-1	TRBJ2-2	TGCGCCAGCAGCTTGGAGGGGGACACCGGGGAGCTGTTTTTT	CASSLEGDTGELFF
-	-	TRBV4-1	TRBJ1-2	TGCGCCAGCAGCCAAGATACAGGAGCTAACTATGGCTACACCTTC	CASSQDTGANYGYTF
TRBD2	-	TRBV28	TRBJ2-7	TGTGCCATCCGGGAGGCCCTATCCTACGAGCAGTACTTC	CAIREALSYEQYF
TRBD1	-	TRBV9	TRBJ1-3	TGTGCCAGCAGCCCCGAAACAGGGGGCAGACCTGGAAACACCATATATTTT	CASSPETGGRPGNTIYF
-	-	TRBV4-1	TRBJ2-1	TGCGCCAGCAGCTCGTCAGGTGATGAGCAGTTCTTC	CASSSSGDEQFF
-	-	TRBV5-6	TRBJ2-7	TGTGCCAGCAGCCGACCCGTTGCAGGGAAAACCTACGAGCAGTACTTC	CASSRPVAGKTYEQYF
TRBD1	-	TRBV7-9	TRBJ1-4	TGTGCCAGCAGTTATTACAGGGGGAATGAAAAACTGTTTTTT	CASSYYRGNEKLFF